This T cell receptor beta chain derives from a study of regulatory T cells in long-lasting Graves disease (dated by TCRdb to the early 2020s). About the study as a whole: Patients with newly diagnosed Graves' disease had been on antithyroid drugs for under 3 months. The study was registered as a clinical trial and conducted in China. A total of around 35 samples were covered by TCR sequencing, comprising approximately 13 persistent and some 20 newly diagnosed Graves' disease patients. Persistent Graves' disease patients were compared with newly diagnosed Graves' disease patients by peripheral blood TCR sequencing and RNA sequencing. General study outcomes and caveats: Only peripheral blood was studied, because thyroid tissue, the primary lesion, was inaccessible. Sequencing and analysis were restricted to the TCR beta chain. A larger number of public clonotypes was shared among persistent patients (fewer than 3,000) than among newly diagnosed patients (around 890). Persistent disease showed preferential use of TRBV28, TRBJ1-2 and TRBJ2-5, whereas newly diagnosed disease favored TRBV20-1 and TRBJ2-1. The authors acknowledged the small sample size as a limitation that may reduce accuracy. Compared with newly diagnosed patients, patients with persistent Graves' disease had lower TCR Shannon entropy and fewer highly expanded clones, which suggests clonal expansion.

In the paper's terms, the time point label means: newly diagnosed GD, antithyroid drugs for less than 3 months. For both TCR sequencing and RNA sequencing, RNA was extracted from PBMCs using TRIzol. The diagnosis of Graves' disease followed American Thyroid Association guidelines. The patients came from an endocrinology department in Xi'an, China. From each patient, about 8.9 milliliters of peripheral blood was collected into an EDTA anticoagulant tube. PBMCs were isolated by Ficoll Paque Plus density gradient separation without further T cell sorting. An Agilent 2100 Bioanalyzer and agarose gel were used to check RNA quality, and a NanoDrop 2000 was used to measure RNA concentration. To prepare the library, multiplex PCR was applied. Sequencing relied on an Illumina HiSeq 4000. CDR3 regions were amplified by Arm-PCR with iRepertoire HTBI primers to construct TCR beta libraries. PCR products were gel purified before sequencing. In the source study's methods: A total of around 59 TRBV and under 15 TRBJ segments were identified across samples and were used for gene usage analysis of CDR3 amino acid clonotypes. COPE and FqMerger were used to merge the filtered high-quality paired reads into contigs. BLAST was used to align contigs to IMGT TRBV, TRBD and TRBJ reference genes, and CDR3 was defined according to IMGT. Highly expanded clones were defined as clonotypes with a frequency above 0.1%. Shannon entropy was used to measure repertoire diversity, and the Gini coefficient was used to measure V-J evenness. Clonotypes shared by more than one individual were considered public. Using fastp trimming at Q25 and MiXCR clonotype assembly, TCRdb reanalyzed the public sequencing data and kept in-frame beta chains. Every entry covers one CDR3 protein and lists the most common genes and DNA from its rows. TCRdb, rather than the study authors, made the V and J calls. This sample lists 400,000 to 450,000 distinct CDR3 sequences; 14% to 15% were detected once. The ten top clones hold 16% of the sample.

From the cysteine through the phenylalanine, the CDR3 covers 13 amino acids. CDR3 DNA is the only sequence kept; it has 39 bases, read in frame from the first base. Between the V and J ends, shortened by 1 base and 11 bases respectively, the junction contains 13 bases. The germline V gene gives CDR1 as SGHRS and CDR2 as YFSETQ. For this clonotype: Its antigen remains unidentified. No base quality values were provided; no much bigger clone lies one nucleotide off.

A further study also used this sample, focusing on T cells in Graves' hyperthyroidism and ophthalmopathy. As described in the second report: A patient counted as having stable Graves' hyperthyroidism if no progression to ophthalmopathy occurred over 18 months of follow-up. The hyperthyroidism patients were between 18 and 65 years old and newly diagnosed, with a disease duration of less than 2 months. The study excluded patients with uncontrolled infections, other autoimmune diseases, pregnancy or lactation. Clinical symptoms, serum thyroxine and TRAb, thyroid ultrasound, and orbital computed tomography formed the basis for the diagnoses. The TCR CDR3 was subjected to a first round of RT-PCR using the HTBI primer set and the Qiagen OneStep RT-PCR kit. Most expanded thyroid clonotypes (frequency above 0.001) were also detected in blood, suggesting blood repertoires may reflect thyroid immune responses. In cross-validation, a model built on a 13 V-J signature told ophthalmopathy apart from stable hyperthyroidism with about 90% sensitivity and 81% to 82% specificity, and in testing the same model reached 80%/75%. In validation, the model predicted progression to ophthalmopathy with approximately 71% sensitivity and over 72% specificity, a median of 6.5 months before onset. To identify TCR V-J signatures that set the groups apart, the researchers used a discovery cohort of more than 95 patients, made up of approximately 43 with Graves' ophthalmopathy and 55 to 65 with stable Graves' hyperthyroidism. Whether ophthalmopathy could be predicted prospectively was tested in an independent validation cohort made up of under 20 hyperthyroidism patients plus 17 patients who later progressed to ophthalmopathy. The 75 to 100 discovery patients were randomly divided into training and test sets at a 7:3 ratio. In addition, the study compared T-cell repertoires in thyroid tissue and in blood from roughly 6 Graves' hyperthyroidism patients. Once sampling was done, hyperthyroidism patients were given methimazole at a starting dose of 30 mg daily, whereas ophthalmopathy patients were given high-dose intravenous methylprednisolone. Libraries were constructed in a second round of multiplex PCR, after which size selection and purification were performed. Sequencing of the libraries was done on an Illumina HiSeq2000 using paired-end 100 bp reads. Raw data were processed with SOAPnuke, discarding reads with adapters, uncalled bases, mean Phred below 15, or no exact constant-primer or identifier match. High-quality paired reads were merged using COPE v1.2.5, and each unique nucleotide sequence was defined as a clonotype. MiTCR v1.1 was used to align the clonotypes against IMGT TRBV, TRBD and TRBJ reference segments. The analysis included only V-J combinations with a frequency above 0.0001, which together covered 99.2% of the repertoires. The TCS score was defined as the ratio of F50 (clonal expansion) to E x V (chaos), calculated using BLOSUM62-based TCRdist between CDR3 peptides within each V-J. Welch's t-statistics and random forest reduced approximately 520 V-J features to 10 to 15, which were used in a naive Bayes classifier (R e1071). Sample size was not statistically predetermined, and blinding of investigators to group allocation was not performed. The paper describes TCR Vbeta CDR3 sequencing of around 140 peripheral blood samples, made up of fewer than 50 ophthalmopathy patients, over 70 hyperthyroidism patients and 17 progressor patients.

The sequenced sample was peripheral blood mononuclear cells (PBMCs), obtained at new diagnosis, from a patient treated with antithyroid drugs. The chain couples TRBV5-1 to TRBJ2-1; the D gene is not confidently resolved. The receptor was isolated from a young woman with Graves disease. Donor details come from another sample of the same person, matched by shared clones. The nucleotide sequence reads TGCGCCAGCAGCTTGCCTCAACTACCTCAGCAGTTCTTC. Translated, this gives CASSLPQLPQQFF. The CDR3, completed at both ends by the reference TRBV5-1 and TRBJ2-1 genes, gives the full variable domain KAGVTQTPRYLIKTRGQQVTLSCSPISGHRSVSWYQQTPGQGLQFLFEYFSETQRNKGNFPGRFSGRQFSNSRSEMNVSTLELGDSALYLCASSLPQLPQQFFGPGTRLTVL.